This T cell receptor (beta chain) was retrieved from a study of somatic mutations in cytotoxic T cells in rheumatoid arthritis (dated by TCRdb to 2016 to 2017). About the study as a whole: Sorted V beta1+ cells also underwent TCRB sequencing, and some V beta antibody-stained T-cell populations were flow-sorted at nearly 100% purity on a FACSAria II or Sony SH800. Median age was essentially the same in the patient group and the control group. The study asked whether expanded CD8+ T-cell clones in newly diagnosed, untreated rheumatoid arthritis carry somatic mutations, and used TCRB deep sequencing to characterize clonality. TCRB deep sequencing was performed for about 70 rheumatoid arthritis patients and 15 to 20 healthy controls. What the authors observed across the whole study: In about an eighth of the roughly 60 patients the largest CD8+ clone exceeded 20% of CD8+ cells, and several identical CD8+ TCRB sequences were shared between blood and synovial fluid. In patients, CD8+ clonality rose with age (Spearman r ~ 0.45), which was not the case in healthy controls. CD8+ T-cell clonality did not differ significantly between rheumatoid arthritis patients and age-matched healthy controls. The antigen targets of the expanded CD8+ clones were unknown, and absence from virus-specific databases did not rule out viral specificity.

Sequencing of TCRB CDR3 was done on genomic DNA with the immunoSEQ assay. Per the original workflow: Only productive TCRB rearrangements were included in the analyses. Clonality was expressed as a Shannon entropy-based productive clonality index, with each clone defined by a unique TCRB CDR3 sequence. Repertoire overlap between two samples was calculated from the template counts of each clone relative to total templates per sample. V-gene usage measured by flow cytometry correlated with TCRB sequencing V-gene usage, with a Spearman r of around 0.59. TCRdb retrieved this table from immuneACCESS and kept in-frame rearrangements only. Not all clones are present; in checked studies, unresolved V genes account for under half, and no reason is known for the remainder. The D gene and trimming were derived from the DNA, and the V and J assignments and clone size from that table. The sample data list some 40,000 clones, and more than 80% of these were observed just once. Roughly 3.2% of the sample lies in the top ten.

Buffy coats from some 21 blood donors served as healthy controls, a group that was approximately 58% female with a median age of 56 years (range roughly 21-70). CD4+ and CD8+ cells were isolated by positive magnetic bead selection on an AutoMACS, and purity was checked by flow cytometry. Ficoll-Paque PLUS density gradient separation was used to isolate peripheral blood mononuclear cells. DNA from CD4-enriched, CD8-enriched or PBMC samples was extracted using Nucleospin Tissue or Tissue XS kits and then quantified on a Qubit 2.0 fluorometer. Notes on this clone: It has no known antigen specificity. No much larger clone exists at a distance of one base, and base qualities are not known.

The clonotype was recovered from a man between 40 and 49 years old in good health. The material sequenced was CD8+ T cells sorted from blood.

At the DNA level, the sequence is TGTGCCAGCAGTTTGGAGGGAGGGGCAAACTCCTACGAGCAGTACTTC. Its protein is CASSLEGGANSYEQYF. The chain links TRBV27 with TRBJ2-7, with 7 bases aligning to TRBD2. After removal of 3 bases from V and 0 bases from J, the junction retains 8 bases not matched to a gene. CDR1 and CDR2, looked up from the germline V gene (reference sequence), are MNHEY and SMNVEV. Measured from the cysteine to the phenylalanine, the CDR3 is 16 residues long. Left in the record is the CDR3 DNA by itself, 48 bases read in frame from the first base.